The 21 T cell receptor beta chains in this list originate from one sample, sequenced in a study of blood T cell repertoires in COVID-19. Measured with immunoSEQ multiplex PCR; TCRdb has only the in-frame clones, and not every one. Among roughly 140,000 clones listed, almost 90% were seen once. The sequenced material came from peripheral blood. These receptor sequences come from a human donor in a cohort sampled during active COVID-19.

In this sample, this clone turned up once. The chain is built from TRBV21-1 and TRBJ2-7; no DNA check was done on the table's D call, TRBD2. TRBV21-1 is shown as a pseudogene. The length of the CDR3 is 14 residues. This CDR3 reads CASSKELAAYEQYF. The CDR3, as DNA: TGTGCCAGCAGCAAAGAACTAGCGGCTTACGAGCAGTACTTC.

The CDR3 is CASSQRGEKLFF. CDR3 nucleotide sequence: TGCGCCAGCAGCCAACGGGGTGAAAAACTGTTTTTT. V and J are TRBV4-3 and TRBJ1-4; D ambiguous. Germline CDR1 LGHNA, CDR2 YSLEER. V was trimmed by 2 bases and J by 7 bases, leaving 5 bases between them. The CDR3 spans 12 residues.

The chain links TRBV29-1 to TRBJ2-3; no clear D. Trimming removed 3 bases from V and 6 bases from J, with 16 bases in between. CDR3 length equals 14 residues. The V gene's germline CDR1 is SQVTM and CDR2 ANQGSEA. The CDR3 sequence: CSVDRSAVRDTQYF. Written as DNA, the CDR3 is TGCAGCGTTGACCGGTCGGCGGTACGCGATACGCAGTATTTT.

This clone came up once. The genes are TRBV18 and TRBJ2-7, with TRBD2 as a possible D gene (6 bases). The germline CDR1 and CDR2 sequences are KGHSH and LQKENI. V lost 3 bases and J lost 6, with 18 bases in between. The CDR3 loop spans 15 amino acids. The CDR3 loop is CASSPSGIANSEQYF. For the CDR3, the DNA is TGTGCCAGCTCACCTAGCGGAATTGCTAATTCCGAGCAGTACTTC.

The chain couples TRBV19 to TRBJ2-1; tentative D call: TRBD2 (6 bases). The germline V gene has CDR1 LNHDA and CDR2 SQIVND (reference sequence). V was pared by 3 bases and J by 9 bases, with 18 bases between. The CDR3 loop spans 15 amino acids. CDR3 bases: TGTGCCAGTAGTATTGGGTCTAGCGCGTTGAGTGAGCAGTTCTTC. Its protein product is CASSIGSSALSEQFF.

This clone was seen just once. The chain carries TRBV11-2 and TRBJ2-4; D might be TRBD1 (6 bases). Deletions cut 4 bases from V and 0 bases from J, with 19 bases between. Germline CDR1 and CDR2: SGHAT and FQNNGV. There are 18 residues in the CDR3. The CDR3 DNA is TGTGCCAGCAGCTCTAGGGGGTTAGGCGGTGTAGCCAAAAACATTCAGTACTTC. Protein product: CASSSRGLGGVAKNIQYF.

This chain joins TRBV27 and TRBJ1-4; D is unclear. This CDR3 region has 16 residues. Germline CDR1 is MNHEY and CDR2 is SMNVEV (reference sequence). V shed 5 bases and J shed 8 bases, with 21 bases lying between them. As DNA, the CDR3 is TGTGCCAGCAGTATACTTTTTGATTCACGCGGAGAAAAACTGTTTTTT. Amino acids: CASSILFDSRGEKLFF. Full variable domain (rest looked up from reference TRBV27 and TRBJ1-4): EAQVTQNPRYLITVTGKKLTVTCSQNMNHEYMSWYRQDPGLGLRQIYYSMNVEVTDKGDVPEGYKVSRKEKRNFPLILESPSPNQTSLYFCASSILFDSRGEKLFFGSGTQLSVL.

This clone was counted once. J is TRBJ2-3 and V is TRBV4-3; 9 bases agree with TRBD2. Germline lookup yields CDR1 LGHNA and CDR2 YSLEER. The CDR3 is 17 residues long. The V segment lost 4 bases and the J segment 0 bases; nucleotides outside the gene matches: 8. The CDR3 sequence: CASSPRFSGGSTDTQYF. The CDR3 nucleotides are TGCGCCAGCAGCCCGAGATTTAGCGGGGGTAGCACAGATACGCAGTATTTT.

The V and J genes are TRBV15 and TRBJ2-7, with 10 bases matching TRBD1. The CDR3 contains 15 residues. V lost 5 bases to trimming and J lost 6 bases; unmatched junction nucleotides: 10. Germline V gene data show CDR1 as LNHNV and CDR2 as YYDKDF (reference sequence). The CDR3 here is CATSYLGTGVGEQYF. The CDR3, as DNA: TGTGCCACCAGCTACCTCGGGACAGGGGTTGGCGAGCAGTACTTC.

The chain joins TRBV7-8 to TRBJ2-7; D not certain. V was cut by 3 bases and J by 4 bases, with 10 bases left in between. CDR3 length equals 13 residues. The germline CDR1 and CDR2 sequences are SGHVS and FQNEAQ. Here the CDR3 DNA reads TGTGCCAGCAGCTTGGGCGTTAATTACGAGCAGTACTTC. Protein sequence: CASSLGVNYEQYF.

This sequence joins TRBV4-2 and TRBJ2-3; 11 positions match TRBD1. In germline, CDR1 is LGHNA, CDR2 YNFKEQ. The V and J ends lost 3 bases and 4 bases, in that order; junction bases with no gene match: 6. The CDR3 totals 16 residues. The CDR3 DNA reads TGTGCCAGCAGCCAGACCGGACAGGGGGCTGCAGATACGCAGTATTTT. It codes for CASSQTGQGAADTQYF.

This clone was recorded once. The chain's CDR3 is CASSPTTGTNYGYTF. For the CDR3, the DNA is TGCGCCAGCAGCCCAACAACCGGGACAAACTATGGCTACACCTTC. This rearrangement joins TRBV5-1 to TRBJ1-2, with a tentative D call TRBD1 (6 bases). Germline lookup yields CDR1 SGHRS and CDR2 YFSETQ. V lost 4 bases, J lost 2 bases, and 15 bases lay in between. The CDR3 has 15 amino acids. The full variable domain, in which reference TRBV5-1 and TRBJ1-2 provide the parts outside the CDR3, is KAGVTQTPRYLIKTRGQQVTLSCSPISGHRSVSWYQQTPGQGLQFLFEYFSETQRNKGNFPGRFSGRQFSNSRSEMNVSTLELGDSALYLCASSPTTGTNYGYTFGSGTRLTVV.

J is TRBJ1-2 and V is TRBV7-2; TRBD1 is a possible D gene (5 bases). Germline CDR1 is SGHTA and CDR2 is FQGNSA. This CDR3 has 15 amino acids. V lost 5 bases, J lost 3 bases, and 16 bases lay in between. CDR3 protein: CASSATNGGYYGYTF. The CDR3 nucleotides are TGTGCCAGCAGCGCTACAAACGGGGGTTACTATGGCTACACCTTC.

The J gene is TRBJ2-2, the V gene TRBV18; 8 bases are a match to TRBD2. With V trimmed by 2 bases and J by 1 base, 3 bases remained unmatched. CDR1 KGHSH and CDR2 LQKENI come from the germline V gene. CDR3 size: 16 residues. DNA of the CDR3: TGTGCCAGCTCACCAAGGACTAGCTTGAACACCGGGGAGCTGTTTTTT. Protein product: CASSPRTSLNTGELFF.

The V call is TRBV3-1 (or the pseudogene TRBV3-2), the J call TRBJ2-1, with D tentatively TRBD2 (6 bases). Germline values: CDR1 LGHDT, CDR2 YNNKEL (reference sequence). V was pared by 4 bases and J by 8 bases, with 18 bases between. The CDR3 has 15 residues. CDR3 protein: CASSRFERRRDEQFF. Written as DNA, the CDR3 is TGTGCCAGCAGCCGTTTCGAGCGCCGGAGGGATGAGCAGTTCTTC.

The rearrangement uses TRBV5-1 and TRBJ1-2, with TRBD1 matching over 11 bases. This CDR3 comprises 16 residues. V shed 4 bases, J shed 8 bases, and the junction held 13 bases outside the gene matches. Germline values: CDR1 SGHRS, CDR2 YFSETQ. The chain's CDR3 is CASSPMITGQGVGYTF. The DNA of the CDR3 is TGCGCCAGCAGCCCTATGATAACGGGACAGGGGGTCGGCTACACCTTC.

This chain connects TRBV5-1 to TRBJ2-1; 7 bases are a match to TRBD2. Germline trimming cut 4 bases from V and 9 bases from J; bases unmatched to any gene: 4. CDR1 and CDR2 from the germline V gene are SGHRS and YFSETQ. This CDR3 region has 12 residues. The CDR3: CASSPGLVEQFF. CDR3 DNA: TGCGCCAGCAGCCCAGGACTAGTTGAGCAGTTCTTC.

V and J are TRBV2 and TRBJ1-5; 7 bases match TRBD1. V gave up 0 bases and J gave up 6 bases; unmatched junction bases: 14. The germline gives CDR1 SNHLY, CDR2 FYNNEI. The length of the CDR3 is 18 residues. The CDR3: CASSEALFRQGTSQPQHF. The CDR3 DNA reads TGTGCCAGCAGTGAAGCTCTTTTTCGACAGGGTACAAGTCAGCCCCAGCATTTT. The full variable domain, completed using reference TRBV2 and TRBJ1-5, is EPEVTQTPSHQVTQMGQEVILRCVPISNHLYFYWYRQILGQKVEFLVSFYNNEISEKSEIFDDQFSVERPDGSNFTLKIRSTKLEDSAMYFCASSEALFRQGTSQPQHFGDGTRLSIL.

The V gene is TRBV6-2 or TRBV6-3, the J gene TRBJ1-5; no reliable D call. The CDR3 extends over 15 amino acids. CDR1 and CDR2 (germline): MNHEY, SVGEGT. V was shortened by 3 bases and J by 3 bases, with 12 bases between the two germline ends. The CDR3, as DNA: TGTGCCAGCAGTTATGAGGGCAGCCCCAATCAGCCCCAGCATTTT. It specifies CASSYEGSPNQPQHF.

V and J are TRBV5-1 and TRBJ1-3; weak D call: TRBD1 (6 bases). The V end was cut by 4 bases, the J end by 2 bases, with 13 bases between. The V gene's germline CDR1 is SGHRS and CDR2 YFSETQ. CDR3 size: 15 residues. The CDR3: CASSTGQITGNTIYF. The CDR3 DNA follows: TGCGCCAGCAGCACTGGACAGATAACTGGAAACACCATATATTTT.

J is TRBJ2-5 and V is TRBV7-3; maybe TRBD1 (6 bases). Germline-derived CDR1 and CDR2 are SGHTA and FQGTGA. CDR3 length equals 14 residues. V was cut by 0 bases and J by 5 bases, with 10 bases left in between. For the CDR3, the DNA is TGTGCCAGCAGCTTAACTAACAGGGCGGAGACCCAGTACTTC. This gives the protein CASSLTNRAETQYF.